This entry describes one T cell receptor beta chain. The data stem from a study of blood T cell repertoires in COVID-19. In the study overall: Sites across the United States, Italy and Spain contributed samples from acute and convalescent COVID-19.

Sequencing used immunoSEQ multiplex PCR; TCRdb keeps in-frame clones, though not all of them. Of 200,000 to 250,000 clones in the sample, around 88% were seen once. Germline assignment: CDR1 SGHDN and CDR2 FVKESK. V dropped 4 bases and J dropped 0 bases, with 10 bases sitting between them. The CDR3 covers 15 residues. The J gene is TRBJ1-5, the V gene TRBV14, with a weak D call TRBD1 (5 bases). Material for sequencing was peripheral blood. The source is a woman aged 30 to 39 who had recovered from COVID-19. CDR3 sequence: CASSRGHVSNQPQHF. DNA for the CDR3: TGTGCCAGCAGCCGAGGACACGTTAGCAATCAGCCCCAGCATTTT.